This TCR beta chain was captured by sequencing in a study of immune heterogeneity within non-small cell lung tumors. Whole-study context: The tumor set comprised a handful of squamous cell carcinomas and roughly 11 non-squamous carcinomas (plus 1 not otherwise specified). Overall study results and limits: Significant yet moderate, the positive correlation between local T-cell clonality and local tumor mutational burden reached an R of roughly 0.31. Both recurring identical dominant CDR3 beta clonotypes and site-unique high-frequency clones were observed across tumor sites within a patient.

A first 10-cycle multiplex round used 32 V-gene and 13 J-gene primers on TCR beta CDR3. TCRdb used MiXCR to reprocess the multiplex PCR reads, holding one entry per CDR3 protein. Of fewer than 15,000 distinct CDR3 sequences listed, less than 35% are singletons. For each sample, template was approximately 640 ng of bulk tumor genomic DNA. Multiple biopsies spaced far apart were taken from each primary tumor during surgery. Patients underwent curative surgery for non-small cell lung cancer (untreated and newly diagnosed). This clonotype was observed at least ten times. Its antigen is unidentified. What was sequenced was lung tumor tissue. This receptor was taken from a man aged 35 to 55 with non-small cell lung cancer.

Written as DNA, the CDR3 is TGTGCCACCAGTGCGCTGTCCACCTCAGGGATGGATGGCTACACCTTC. This codes for CATSALSTSGMDGYTF. The rearrangement links TRBV24-1 to TRBJ1-2; maybe TRBD1 (5 bases). Germline V lookup: CDR1 KGHDR, CDR2 SFDVKD. Trimming took off 5 bases at V and 6 bases at J, with 21 bases between the two ends. The CDR3 sequence is 16 residues long.